This T cell receptor beta chain originates from a study of blood T cell repertoires in COVID-19. Turning to the study itself: Donors in the United States, Italy and Spain gave samples during acute or convalescent COVID-19.

The germline CDR1 and CDR2 sequences are SGHAT and FQNNGV. The CDR3 runs 16 residues. V lost 5 bases and J 0 bases, leaving 16 bases between the germline ends. Data came from immunoSEQ multiplex PCR; TCRdb stores just in-frame clones and leaves some out. The sample records around 160,000 clones, approximately 85% being singletons. This TCR derives from an older woman with COVID-19, enrolled during active disease. Specimen: peripheral blood. This sequence joins TRBV11-2 and TRBJ2-5, with a weak D call TRBD2 (5 bases). In DNA form, the CDR3 reads TGTGCCAGCAGCCTAGGGAGCAACTGGTACCAAGAGACCCAGTACTTC. Amino acid sequence: CASSLGSNWYQETQYF.